These 22 T cell receptor beta chains came from one sample sequenced in a study of post-analysis software for immune sequencing data. Study-level points and caveats: Patients used about 5 TRBV segments, including TRBV5-6, TRBV5-1 and TRBV20-1, more often than controls.

Their antigens are not known. cDNA libraries of TCR beta carried unique molecular identifiers. TCRdb passed the PCR reads through MiXCR, listing each CDR3 protein once. Seen here are hundreds of thousands of distinct CDR3 sequences, 55% to 60% observed once, and the top ten hold about 10%. The specimen was blood. The receptor set was obtained from a girl aged 2 to 9 with multiple sclerosis.

This clonotype came up once. This chain links TRBV4-3 with TRBJ2-5; D possibly corresponds to TRBD1 (5 bases). The CDR3 is 14 residues long. V dropped 5 bases and J dropped 3 bases, with 13 bases sitting between them. CDR1 is LGHNA, CDR2 YSLEER, per germline. As DNA, the CDR3 is TGCGCCAGCAGCAAAGGGGCTAAAGAAGAGACCCAGTACTTC. It codes for CASSKGAKEETQYF.

The rearrangement joins TRBV7-2 to TRBJ1-1; unclear D gene. CDR3 length equals 15 residues. Looked up from germline, CDR1 is SGHTA and CDR2 is FQGNSA. Trimming took 5 bases from V and 3 from J, leaving 16 bases between them. CDR3 loop: CASSPYWTEYTEAFF. CDR3 nucleotide sequence: TGTGCCAGCAGCCCCTACTGGACGGAATACACTGAAGCTTTCTTT. Together with reference TRBV7-2 and TRBJ1-1, the CDR3 gives the full variable domain: GAGVSQSPSNKVTEKGKDVELRCDPISGHTALYWYRQSLGQGLEFLIYFQGNSAPDKSGLPSDRFSAERTGGSVSTLTIQRTQQEDSAVYLCASSPYWTEYTEAFFGQGTRLTVV.

The rearrangement links TRBV10-3 to TRBJ1-1, with a tentative D call TRBD1 (6 bases). CDR1 is ENHRY and CDR2 is SYGVKD in the germline V gene. The CDR3 extends over 14 amino acids. The V and J ends lost 4 bases and 6 bases respectively, with 15 bases between them. CDR3 region: CAISGRGGGAEAFF. The DNA of the CDR3 is TGTGCCATCAGTGGCCGGGGAGGGGGGGCTGAAGCTTTCTTT.

This clonotype was seen a handful of times. The gene calls are TRBV7-8 and TRBJ2-3; 7 bases match TRBD2. The V segment lost 5 bases and the J segment 0 bases; nucleotides outside the gene matches: 8. The CDR3 is 16 amino acids. Looked up from germline, CDR1 is SGHVS and CDR2 is FQNEAQ. The CDR3 loop reads CASSQRAGSSTDTQYF. The CDR3, as DNA: TGTGCCAGCAGCCAGCGAGCGGGGTCTAGCACAGATACGCAGTATTTT.

The rearrangement uses TRBV10-2 and TRBJ1-2; D might be TRBD1 (5 bases). The CDR3 is 14 residues long. Trimming took 6 bases from V and 4 from J, leaving 15 bases between them. In germline, CDR1 is WSHSY, CDR2 SAAADI. The CDR3 region is CASRIPGVGYGYTF. The CDR3 DNA follows: TGCGCCAGCAGAATACCGGGGGTCGGCTATGGCTACACCTTC.

This clonotype was seen a few times. V and J are TRBV29-1 and TRBJ2-1; 8 nucleotides line up with TRBD1. Germline-derived CDR1 and CDR2 are SQVTM and ANQGSEA. The CDR3 length is 15 residues. Unmatched junction bases numbered 6, after V lost 1 base and J lost 4 bases. This CDR3 is CSVEGGQAVYNEQFF. In DNA form, the CDR3 reads TGCAGCGTTGAAGGGGGACAGGCGGTTTACAATGAGCAGTTCTTC.

CDR3 sequence reads: CASSPSTSGGLLEQFF. CDR3 DNA: TGTGCCAGCAGCCCCTCGACTAGCGGGGGGTTACTTGAGCAGTTCTTC. The V call is TRBV7-8, the J call TRBJ2-1, with 13 bases matching TRBD2. Germline V gene lookup returns CDR1 SGHVS and CDR2 FQNEAQ. Germline trimming cut 5 bases from V and 9 bases from J; bases unmatched to any gene: 10. The CDR3 is 16 amino acids.

This sequence joins TRBV20-1 and TRBJ2-1, with 11 bases identical to TRBD2. The ends lost 6 bases at V and 4 bases at J; junction bases unmatched: 8. The CDR3 runs to 15 residues. CDR1 is DFQATT, CDR2 SNEGSKA, per germline (reference sequence). CDR3 loop: CSAKKTSGKYNEQFF. CDR3 nucleotides: TGCAGTGCAAAAAAGACTAGCGGGAAATACAATGAGCAGTTCTTC.

The rearrangement uses TRBV7-9 and TRBJ2-5; D ambiguous. Germline V CDR1 and CDR2: SEHNR, FQNEAQ (reference sequence). The CDR3 has 16 residues. Trimming removed 5 bases at V and 2 bases at J, with 18 bases between. The CDR3, as DNA: TGTGCCAGCAGCCGCGGTCGGCTCGGTCGGCAAGAGACCCAGTACTTC. This gives the protein CASSRGRLGRQETQYF.

The CDR3 sequence: CSVDPYRDRVGGMNTEAFF. CDR3 bases: TGCAGCGTCGACCCTTATAGAGACAGGGTCGGGGGAATGAACACTGAAGCTTTCTTT. The V and J genes are TRBV29-1 and TRBJ1-1; TRBD1 aligns across 7 bases. This CDR3 contains 19 residues. Looked up from germline, CDR1 is SQVTM and CDR2 is ANQGSEA. V lost 6 bases to trimming and J lost 0 bases; unmatched junction nucleotides: 22.

This clonotype was counted only a few times. This sequence joins TRBV5-6 and TRBJ1-2; TRBD1 matches 9 bases. Germline V lookup: CDR1 SGHDT, CDR2 YYEEEE. V lost 2 bases and J lost 4; bases outside the gene matches: 9. The CDR3 is 16 amino acids. The DNA of the CDR3 is TGTGCCAGCAGCTTTAGGGTCGGGACAGGGTCCTATGGCTACACCTTC. Translating it yields CASSFRVGTGSYGYTF.

The chain recombines TRBV7-2 with TRBJ2-5; TRBD2 might be the D (7 bases). Between the trimmed V and J ends, which lost 5 bases and 4 bases, there was a span of 20 bases. This CDR3 has 16 residues. The V gene's germline CDR1 is SGHTA and CDR2 FQGNSA. The CDR3 loop reads CASSRTFWRGLETQYF. CDR3 DNA: TGTGCCAGCAGCCGAACCTTCTGGCGGGGGCTAGAGACCCAGTACTTC. Combining the CDR3 with reference TRBV7-2 and TRBJ2-5 gives the whole variable domain GAGVSQSPSNKVTEKGKDVELRCDPISGHTALYWYRQSLGQGLEFLIYFQGNSAPDKSGLPSDRFSAERTGGSVSTLTIQRTQQEDSAVYLCASSRTFWRGLETQYFGPGTRLLVL.

This clonotype was seen a single time. V is TRBV4-1 and J is TRBJ2-3; D is perhaps TRBD2 (6 bases). Germline CDR1 and CDR2: MGHRA and YSYEKL. Trimming removed 9 bases at V and 9 bases at J, with 22 bases between. The CDR3 covers 14 residues. As DNA, the CDR3 is TGCGCCAGTGCCGGGACTCCTGTTATTGGGACGCAGTATTTT. Its protein is CASAGTPVIGTQYF.

The chain couples TRBV10-2 to TRBJ1-2, with TRBD1 matching 9 bases. Germline CDR1 is WSHSY and CDR2 is SAAADI. There are 15 residues in the CDR3. The J segment lost 6 bases and the V segment lost 0 bases, leaving 5 bases of the junction unmatched. The CDR3 here is CASSESQGARDGYTF. The DNA for the CDR3 is TGCGCCAGCAGTGAGTCACAGGGGGCAAGAGATGGCTACACCTTC.

The V gene is TRBV7-6, the J gene TRBJ2-5; TRBD1 matches at 8 bases. CDR3 length equals 16 residues. V shed 1 base and J 3 bases; nucleotides not matched to a gene: 7. Germline V gives CDR1 SGHVS, CDR2 FNYEAQ. The CDR3 is CASSLGTGSTKETQYF. In nucleotides, the CDR3 is TGTGCCAGCAGCTTAGGGACAGGGTCTACGAAAGAGACCCAGTACTTC.

This clonotype was observed a handful of times. The chain carries TRBV28 and TRBJ2-7; tentatively, D is TRBD1 (7 bases). Germline V lookup: CDR1 MDHEN, CDR2 SYDVKM. The ends were cut back, 5 bases at V and 3 bases at J, with 14 bases in the middle. This CDR3 comprises 14 residues. The CDR3 is CASSGGTEVYEQYF. The CDR3 nucleotides are TGTGCCAGCAGTGGAGGGACAGAAGTCTACGAGCAGTACTTC.

In this sample, this clonotype turned up a few times. This sequence joins TRBV29-1 and TRBJ2-2; 10 bases map to TRBD1. Germline trimming cut 6 bases from V and 5 bases from J; bases unmatched to any gene: 6. Germline CDR1 and CDR2: SQVTM and ANQGSEA. The CDR3 length is 14 residues. The CDR3 region is CSVRGQGGTGELFF. The CDR3 DNA reads as TGCAGCGTAAGAGGACAGGGGGGAACCGGGGAGCTGTTTTTT.

V usage is TRBV7-9 and J usage is TRBJ2-7, with 8 nucleotides matching TRBD2. Losses at the gene ends were 5 bases for V and 8 bases for J; bases not matched to a gene: 14. The germline V gene has CDR1 SEHNR and CDR2 FQNEAQ (reference sequence). CDR3 length equals 15 residues. CDR3 in amino acids: CASSDPGGVQTKQYF. As DNA, the CDR3 is TGTGCCAGCAGCGACCCGGGGGGGGTACAAACCAAGCAGTACTTC.

This rearrangement joins TRBV5-1 to TRBJ2-7; D is uncertain. Germline CDR1 is SGHRS and CDR2 is YFSETQ. This CDR3 comprises 15 residues. Trimming took off 4 bases at V and 2 bases at J, with 16 bases between the two ends. CDR3 DNA sequence: TGCGCCAGCAGCCAGTCAGCCCGCCGGACCTACGAGCAGTACTTC. Protein sequence: CASSQSARRTYEQYF. The full variable domain, with the rest looked up from reference TRBV5-1 and TRBJ2-7, is KAGVTQTPRYLIKTRGQQVTLSCSPISGHRSVSWYQQTPGQGLQFLFEYFSETQRNKGNFPGRFSGRQFSNSRSEMNVSTLELGDSALYLCASSQSARRTYEQYFGPGTRLTVT.

The chain employs TRBV4-1 and TRBJ2-6, with TRBD1 matching over 11 bases. Germline V gene lookup returns CDR1 MGHRA and CDR2 YSYEKL. Germline trimming cut 4 bases from V and 0 bases from J; bases unmatched to any gene: 8. The CDR3 length is 19 residues. As DNA, the CDR3 is TGCGCCAGCAGCCTAACCGGGACAGGGGGTTTCTCTGGGGCCAACGTCCTGACTTTC. It yields the protein CASSLTGTGGFSGANVLTF.

A few counts support this clonotype. This chain connects TRBV20-1 to TRBJ2-1, with D perhaps given as TRBD1 or TRBD2 (6 bases each). The V end lost 2 bases, the J end lost 7 bases, and 24 bases lay between the germline ends. CDR3 length: 17 residues. Germline V gene lookup returns CDR1 DFQATT and CDR2 SNEGSKA (reference sequence). The chain's CDR3 is CSARPSSVVQGRNEQFF. The CDR3 DNA sequence: TGCAGTGCTAGACCCTCCTCCGTGGTCCAGGGGAGGAATGAGCAGTTCTTC.

The V and J genes are TRBV5-1 and TRBJ1-2; 8 bases fit TRBD1. This CDR3 has 14 amino acids. The trim removed 7 bases at V and 6 bases at J, leaving 11 bases unmatched. Germline CDR1 and CDR2: SGHRS and YFSETQ. CDR3 DNA sequence: TGCGCCAGCGGGCAGGGGACAGGTGGTGATGGCTACACCTTC. Translating gives CASGQGTGGDGYTF.